Given below is one TCR beta chain in context. Its antigen is not known. Time point indicated: pre-treatment sample, taken before nivolumab and TIL therapy. In germline, CDR1 is SGHTA, CDR2 FQGNSA. This CDR3 spans 13 amino acids. The germline V and J ends were trimmed by 4 bases and 7 bases, with 11 bases remaining between them. The immunoSEQ assay was v3. Only in-frame clones appear in the TCRdb table, and some are missing; sequencing was by immunoSEQ multiplex PCR. The sample contains under 60,000 clones, 80% to 90% of which appear only once. The sample belongs to a study of TIL therapy for anti-PD-1-resistant metastatic lung cancer. Looking at the study overall: Half of patients were current or former smokers.

Findings and limits, study-wide: The cohort had more treatment-naive, never-smoker and oncogene-addicted patients than typical.

Material: blood, obtained at baseline. The chain carries TRBV7-2 and TRBJ1-5, with a tentative D call TRBD1 (5 bases). This TCR derives from a person aged 30 to 80 with non-small cell lung cancer. Here the CDR3 DNA reads TGTGCCAGCAGCTCCTCCTCAGGGCAGCCCCAGCATTTT. Protein sequence: CASSSSSGQPQHF.